The present TCR beta chain was sequenced within a study of neurological immune-mediated disorders (dated by TCRdb to the late 2010s). Regarding the research as a whole: Among the approximately 34 multiple sclerosis patients, relapsing-remitting MS was present in roughly 30 and secondary progressive MS was present in 3. Peripheral blood TCR-beta repertoires from patients with HTLV-I-associated myelopathy (HAM/TSP), patients with multiple sclerosis, and healthy controls were compared in the study using UMI-based sequencing. Longitudinal samples, technical triplicates and paired sorted CD4+ and CD8+ T-cell subsets, alongside PBMC samples, were included among the approximately 100 TCR-beta libraries. Of the approximately 68 subjects in the cohort, some 14 were HAM/TSP patients, some 35 were multiple sclerosis patients, and about 20 were healthy controls.

cDNA synthesis used template-switch 5'RACE with a primer carrying a 10-nucleotide random unique molecular identifier tagging each TCR transcript. Each sequencing run produced over 170 million TCR-beta sequences covering 15-18 subjects. The RNeasy kit was used for extraction of total RNA. TCR-beta VDJ regions were amplified with primers for the TCR constant region and the 5'RACE anchor, using the KAPA Real-time Library Amplification kit. A first PCR added sample indexes and Illumina adaptors, after which a second PCR increased the library yield. After purification with Ampure beads, the TCR product of roughly 650 bp was size-selected on a 2% E-gel SizeSelection system. Library quality was checked on a Bioanalyzer, concentration was measured with Qubit, and libraries were quantified with the Kapa Library Quantification kit before pooling. An Illumina HiSeq 2500 was used to sequence the libraries paired-end at 2 x 150 bp. To increase sequence diversity, about 24-32% phiX was spiked into each library pool. The published analysis was carried out like this. Quality-filtered reads were processed with the UMI-based MiGEC pipeline, which removed over 90% of raw TCR sequences during error correction. VDJ genes were aligned to IMGT germline references, and clonotypes were defined by unique CDR3 amino acid sequence plus V-J genes. Clonal expansion, Shannon diversity, and CDR3 relatedness (CalcPairwiseDistances, ClusterSamples) were evaluated with VDJtools, and phylogenetic trees were built with CLCbio workbench. Clones with at least 8 unique UMIs were defined as expanded, with this threshold being based on coefficient-of-variation modelling across technical triplicates. The raw public reads went through TCRdb reprocessing: fastp at Q25, MiXCR clone calling, in-frame beta chains kept. Rows are unified per CDR3 protein, each entry keeping the most common DNA and genes. TCRdb's processing, not the authors', yielded these V and J calls. Recorded for this sample are approximately 52,000 distinct CDR3 sequences; around 3.4% of them occurred a single time. The ten largest clones add up to about 6.3% of the sample.

The paper as a whole reports these results and caveats: The MS cluster was not associated with any clinical or MRI features, and the authors stated that larger cohorts are needed. Expanded clones from different subjects shared no identical CDR3 amino acid sequences, which suggests that TCR-beta repertoires were private in all groups. TCR clonal expansion was highest in HAM/TSP patients and lowest in MS patients, with MS patients falling below even healthy controls. In phylogenetic analysis, the repertoires of 18 of 34 MS patients grouped into a cluster of related CDR3 sequences, which suggests a possible signature at the repertoire level.

Based on the germline V gene (reference sequence), the CDR1 and CDR2 sequences are MNHNY and SVGAGI. V is cut by 0 bases and J by 1 base, and the space between the germline ends is 7 bases. CDR3 length: 15 amino acids, cysteine to phenylalanine. Just CDR3 DNA is preserved here, 45 bases in frame from base 1. Unsorted PBMC libraries were generated from 2 million PBMCs stored in RNAlater at -80 °C until RNA extraction. The multiple sclerosis patients were enrolled in a US clinical protocol that evaluated disease progression with magnetic resonance imaging. Peripheral blood was subjected to Ficoll-Hypaque density gradient centrifugation to isolate PBMCs, which were then cryopreserved in liquid nitrogen. This clonotype was picked up many times. Its antigen specificity is not known. Base qualities are missing; no much larger clone stands one base away.

The chain is assembled from TRBV6-6 and TRBJ1-5, with the D gene call left open. The sample comprised PBMCs. This clonotype was sampled from a man aged 40-49 years with multiple sclerosis. This receptor has the CDR3 CASSYSSASNQPQHF. Here is the DNA: TGTGCCAGCAGTTACTCGTCTGCGAGCAATCAGCCCCAGCATTTT.